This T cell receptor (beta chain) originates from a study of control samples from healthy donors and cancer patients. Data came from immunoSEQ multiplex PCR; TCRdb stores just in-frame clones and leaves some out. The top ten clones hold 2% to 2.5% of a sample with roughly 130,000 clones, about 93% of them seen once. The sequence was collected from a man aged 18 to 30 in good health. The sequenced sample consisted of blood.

CDR3 residues: CASSVVAGALRGGNNEQFF. CDR3 in DNA: TGTGCCAGCAGCGTAGTGGCGGGGGCGCTTCGTGGAGGGAACAATGAGCAGTTCTTC. The chain couples TRBV9 to TRBJ2-1, with D perhaps matching TRBD2 (7 bases). The V gene lost 0 bases and the J gene lost 5 bases, with 24 bases spanning the gap. CDR1 is SGDLS and CDR2 is YYNGEE in the germline V gene. The CDR3 runs 19 residues.